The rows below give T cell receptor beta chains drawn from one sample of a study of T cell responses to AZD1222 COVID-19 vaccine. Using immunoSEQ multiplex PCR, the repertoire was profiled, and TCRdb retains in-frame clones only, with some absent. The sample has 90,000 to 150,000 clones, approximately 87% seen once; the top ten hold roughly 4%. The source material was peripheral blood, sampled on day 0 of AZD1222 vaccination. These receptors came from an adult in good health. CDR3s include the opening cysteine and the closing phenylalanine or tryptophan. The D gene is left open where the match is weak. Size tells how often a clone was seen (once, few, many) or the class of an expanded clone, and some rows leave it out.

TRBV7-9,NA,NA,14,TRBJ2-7,TGTGCCAGCAGCTTCCGGGACGGTCCCTACGAGCAGTACTTC,CASSFRDGPYEQYF
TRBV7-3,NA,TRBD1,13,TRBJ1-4,TGTGCCAGCAGCATCACAGGGGGAGAAAAACTGTTTTTT,CASSITGGEKLFF
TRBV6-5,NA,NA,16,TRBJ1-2,TGTGCCAGCAGTTTCCTAACAGGGCCGGGGGGCTATGGCTACACCTTC,CASSFLTGPGGYGYTF
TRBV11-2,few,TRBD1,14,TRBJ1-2,TGTGCCAGCAGCCCCTCGACAGGGGTTTATGGCTACACCTTC,CASSPSTGVYGYTF
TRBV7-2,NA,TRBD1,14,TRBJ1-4,TGTGCCAGCAGCCCACAGGGGTGGAGGGAAAAACTGTTTTTT,CASSPQGWREKLFF
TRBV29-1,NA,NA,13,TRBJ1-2,TGCAGCGTTGACCTCCGCGGAAACTATGGCTACACCTTC,CSVDLRGNYGYTF
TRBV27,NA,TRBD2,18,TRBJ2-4,TGTGCCAGCAGCCCTCGGGGACTAGCGGGGGTAGCCAAAAACATTCAGTACTTC,CASSPRGLAGVAKNIQYF
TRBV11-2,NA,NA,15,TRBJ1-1,TGTGCCAGCAGCACCACGAGGGGTTACAACACTGAAGCTTTCTTT,CASSTTRGYNTEAFF
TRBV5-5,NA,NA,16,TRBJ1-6,TGTGCCAGCAGCTTGGTCCGGGTAGCTCAAAATTCACCCCTCCACTTT,CASSLVRVAQNSPLHF
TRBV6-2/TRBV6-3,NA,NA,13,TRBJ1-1,TGTGCCAGCAGTTACGGCAAGAACACTGAAGCTTTCTTT,CASSYGKNTEAFF
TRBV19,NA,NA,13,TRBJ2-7,TGTGCCAGTAGTACTCGGAGCGACAAGGAGCAGTACTTC,CASSTRSDKEQYF
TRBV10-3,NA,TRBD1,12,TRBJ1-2,TGTGCCATCAATACAGGGGCGGGTGGCTACACCTTC,CAINTGAGGYTF
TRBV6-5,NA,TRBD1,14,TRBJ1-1,TGTGCCAGCAGTTTTTGGACAGGGGGGACTGAAGCTTTCTTT,CASSFWTGGTEAFF
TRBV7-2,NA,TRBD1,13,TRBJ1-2,TGTGCCAGCAGCTCAGGGACAGGCGGGGGCTACACCTTC,CASSSGTGGGYTF
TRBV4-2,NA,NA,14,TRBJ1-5,TGTGCCAGCAGCCGAAACAACCTAAATCAGCCCCAGCATTTT,CASSRNNLNQPQHF
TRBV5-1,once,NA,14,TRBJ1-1,TGCGCCAGCAGCCCCGGTGACAGAAACACTGAAGCTTTCTTT,CASSPGDRNTEAFF
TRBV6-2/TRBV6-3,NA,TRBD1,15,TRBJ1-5,TGTGCCAGCAGTACGAATCGACAGGGTGGGCAGCCCCAGCATTTT,CASSTNRQGGQPQHF
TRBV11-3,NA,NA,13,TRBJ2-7,TGTGCCAGCAGCCCAGGACAGGAGGGGCAGCAGTACTTC,CASSPGQEGQQYF
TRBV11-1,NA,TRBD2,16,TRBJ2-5,TGTGCCAGCAGCTTACAGGGACTAGCGGGGAGGAAGACCCAGTACTTC,CASSLQGLAGRKTQYF
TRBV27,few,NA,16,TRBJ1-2,TGTGCCAGCAGCCCCGGGTCCTTCGGAGGTCTCAACGGCTACACCTTC,CASSPGSFGGLNGYTF
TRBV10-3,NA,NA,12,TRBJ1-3,TGTGCCATCAACGGGCAGGGAAACACCATATATTTT,CAINGQGNTIYF
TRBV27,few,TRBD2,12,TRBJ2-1,TGTGCCAGCAGGCTAGCGGGGAATGAGCAGTTCTTC,CASRLAGNEQFF
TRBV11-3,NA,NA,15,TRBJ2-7,TGTGCCAGCAGCTTAGGGGTCGATAGCTCCTACGAGCAGTACTTC,CASSLGVDSSYEQYF
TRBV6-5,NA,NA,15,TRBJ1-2,TGTGCCAGCAGTTACTCGTTCATCGGGGCTTATGGCTACACCTTC,CASSYSFIGAYGYTF
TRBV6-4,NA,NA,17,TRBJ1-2,TGTGCCAGCAGTGAAACATTTGGGAGGCAGGCTAACTATGGCTACACCTTC,CASSETFGRQANYGYTF
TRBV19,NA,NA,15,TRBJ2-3,TGTGCCAGTAGTGTCCTTCAGGGAAGCACAGATACGCAGTATTTT,CASSVLQGSTDTQYF
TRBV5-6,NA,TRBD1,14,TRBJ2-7,TGTGCCAGCAGCCCTCTGGGACAGAACTACGAGCAGTACTTC,CASSPLGQNYEQYF
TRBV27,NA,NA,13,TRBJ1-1,TGTGCCAGCAGTTTGAGGGGTAATACTGAAGCTTTCTTT,CASSLRGNTEAFF
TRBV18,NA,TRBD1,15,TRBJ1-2,TGTGCCAGCACTATCGGACAGGGGGGTAGCTATGGCTACACCTTC,CASTIGQGGSYGYTF
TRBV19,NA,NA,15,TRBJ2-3,TGTGCCAGTAGTATTTGGAAGGGGACCACAGATACGCAGTATTTT,CASSIWKGTTDTQYF
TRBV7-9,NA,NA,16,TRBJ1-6,TGTGCCAGCAGCCCTATCTTGGGCTCCTATAATTCACCCCTCCACTTT,CASSPILGSYNSPLHF
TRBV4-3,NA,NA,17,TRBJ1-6,TGCGCCAGCAGCCAAGATTGGTCAGGGTTACAGGTTTCACCCCTCCACTTT,CASSQDWSGLQVSPLHF
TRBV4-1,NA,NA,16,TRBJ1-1,TGCGCCAGCAGCCAAGATAGTCCCATTTTGGACACTGAAGCTTTCTTT,CASSQDSPILDTEAFF
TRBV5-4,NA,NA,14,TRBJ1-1,TGTGCCAGCAGCTTAGTAGGGCCGGTCACTGAAGCTTTCTTT,CASSLVGPVTEAFF
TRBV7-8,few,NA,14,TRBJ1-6,TGTGCCAGCAGCTTATTGCAAAATAATTCACCCCTCCACTTT,CASSLLQNNSPLHF
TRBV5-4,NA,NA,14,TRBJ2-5,TGTGCCAGCAGCTTGGCAGGGTTAAGAGAGACCCAGTACTTC,CASSLAGLRETQYF
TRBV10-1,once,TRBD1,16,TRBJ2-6,TGCGCCAGCAGTGAGTCGACAGGGTCTGGGGCCAACGTCCTGACTTTC,CASSESTGSGANVLTF
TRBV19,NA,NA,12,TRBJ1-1,TGTGCCAGTAGTATAGAGGGGACTGAAGCTTTCTTT,CASSIEGTEAFF
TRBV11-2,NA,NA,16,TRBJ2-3,TGTGCCAGCAGCTTACGCGGGGGCCCCAGCACAGATACGCAGTATTTT,CASSLRGGPSTDTQYF
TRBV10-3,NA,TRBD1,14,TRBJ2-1,TGTGCCATCAGTGACTTACAGGGGGTCAATGAGCAGTTCTTC,CAISDLQGVNEQFF
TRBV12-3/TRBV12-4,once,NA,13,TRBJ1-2,TGTGCCAGCAGTAGCCCAAGGGTTTTCGGCTACACCTTC,CASSSPRVFGYTF
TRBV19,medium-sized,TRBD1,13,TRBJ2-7,TGTGCCACTGGTTGGGGACAGGGCTACGAGCAGTACTTC,CATGWGQGYEQYF
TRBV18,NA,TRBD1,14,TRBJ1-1,TGTGCCAGCTCGTCGCGGGACAGCCATACTGAAGCTTTCTTT,CASSSRDSHTEAFF